What follows are 19 T cell receptor beta chains derived from one specimen sequenced in a study of patients and donors after allogeneic stem cell transplantation. TCRdb called the RT-PCR reads again in MiXCR, with one record for every CDR3 protein. The table shows about a million distinct CDR3 sequences, with over 15% occurring only once. Sequencing was carried out using blood, either unsorted or a sorted T cell fraction (not recorded which). Receptors were obtained from a human donor who was either an allogeneic HSCT recipient or a stem cell or donor lymphocyte infusion donor (not recorded which). It is not recorded whose cells these are; they may come from a transplant donor.

This clonotype was observed a handful of times. The V call is TRBV6-1, the J call TRBJ2-7; D is unclear. CDR1 is MNHNS and CDR2 is SASEGT in the germline V gene. The CDR3 is 16 residues long. V lost 6 bases, J lost 1 base, and 19 bases lay in between. CDR3: CASRPPGLAASYEQYF. The CDR3 DNA is TGTGCCAGCAGACCCCCTGGATTAGCTGCTTCCTACGAGCAGTACTTC.

The chain recombines TRBV20-1 with TRBJ1-4, with D hard to call. V was trimmed by 3 bases and J by 4 bases, leaving 12 bases between them. Germline-derived CDR1 and CDR2 are DFQATT and SNEGSKA (reference sequence). CDR3 length equals 14 residues. The CDR3 region has the DNA TGCAGTGCTAGTTTACGTGGCAATAATGAAAAACTGTTTTTT. It specifies CSASLRGNNEKLFF.

This chain joins TRBV30 and TRBJ2-5; D may be TRBD1 or TRBD2 (5 bases each). Germline lookup yields CDR1 GTSNPN and CDR2 SVGIG (reference sequence). This CDR3 has 14 amino acids. Trimming removed 5 bases from V and 2 bases from J, with 15 bases in between. Here the CDR3 reads CAWGPGRIQETQYF. DNA of the CDR3: TGTGCCTGGGGGCCGGGACGGATTCAAGAGACCCAGTACTTC.

The J gene is TRBJ2-7, the V gene TRBV2, with 7 bases that match TRBD2. CDR1 is SNHLY, CDR2 FYNNEI, per germline. V lost 11 bases and J lost 1; bases outside the gene matches: 8. CDR3 size: 13 residues. The CDR3 loop is CAAPRDYSYEQYF. The CDR3 nucleotides read TGTGCCGCTCCCCGGGACTATTCCTACGAGCAGTACTTC.

The J gene is TRBJ1-5, the V gene TRBV19; D is undetermined. Germline lookup yields CDR1 LNHDA and CDR2 SQIVND (reference sequence). V lost 3 bases and J 2 bases, leaving 11 bases between the germline ends. This CDR3 region has 15 residues. The CDR3 bases are TGTGCCAGTAGTATGGCAACCAGAGGCAATCAGCCCCAGCATTTT. This codes for CASSMATRGNQPQHF. The entire variable domain, with the rest obtained from reference TRBV19 and TRBJ1-5, is as follows: DGGITQSPKYLFRKEGQNVTLSCEQNLNHDAMYWYRQDPGQGLRLIYYSQIVNDFQKGDIAEGYSVSREKKESFPLTVTSAQKNPTAFYLCASSMATRGNQPQHFGDGTRLSIL.

Only a few counts were recorded for this clonotype. J is TRBJ1-3 and V is TRBV7-9; no clear D. V was clipped by 4 bases and J by 3 bases, with 13 bases between them. In germline, CDR1 is SEHNR, CDR2 FQNEAQ (reference sequence). The CDR3 runs 15 residues. The CDR3 spells CASSSGEAGGNTIYF. CDR3 DNA: TGTGCCAGCAGCTCCGGGGAGGCAGGTGGAAACACCATATATTTT.

A few counts support this clonotype. This chain uses TRBV20-1 with TRBJ2-3; 8 nucleotides match TRBD2. This CDR3 comprises 15 residues. V lost 4 bases to trimming and J lost 6 bases; unmatched junction nucleotides: 12. Germline V gives CDR1 DFQATT, CDR2 SNEGSKA (reference sequence). CDR3 region: CSANPLAGFLDTQYF. CDR3 DNA: TGCAGTGCTAATCCCCTAGCGGGCTTCTTGGATACGCAGTATTTT.

This chain links TRBV12-3 or TRBV12-4 with TRBJ1-1; no clear D. This CDR3 is built from 14 residues. Trimming took off 3 bases at V and 1 base at J, with 9 bases between the two ends. This CDR3 is CASSFYGGNTEAFF. The CDR3 region has the DNA TGTGCCAGCAGTTTCTACGGTGGGAACACTGAAGCTTTCTTT.

This clonotype has a count of ten or more. V and J are TRBV30 and TRBJ2-1; the match to TRBD1 covers 8 bases. This CDR3 is 12 amino acids long. Germline V gene lookup returns CDR1 GTSNPN and CDR2 SVGIG (reference sequence). Unmatched junction bases numbered 3, after V lost 7 bases and J lost 4 bases. CDR3: CASDRVYNEQFF. In DNA form, the CDR3 reads TGTGCCTCGGACAGGGTGTACAATGAGCAGTTCTTC.

This clonotype appeared a few times. The chain combines TRBV4-1 with TRBJ2-1; D perhaps matches TRBD1 (5 bases). CDR1 is MGHRA, CDR2 YSYEKL, per germline. V shed 0 bases and J shed 3 bases, with 18 bases lying between them. CDR3 length equals 18 residues. CDR3 sequence (DNA): TGCGCCAGCAGCCAAGATGGGGCCTCAGGGTATTACTACAATGAGCAGTTCTTC. This codes for CASSQDGASGYYYNEQFF.

This clonotype was found a few times. The chain carries TRBV3-1 and TRBJ1-1; D might be TRBD1 (5 bases). The length of the CDR3 is 16 residues. Germline V gene data show CDR1 as LGHDT and CDR2 as YNNKEL (reference sequence). Trimming cost V 1 base and J 3 bases, with 15 bases left between them. The CDR3 here is CASSQVSGAVDTEAFF. The CDR3 coding sequence is TGTGCCAGCAGCCAAGTGTCTGGGGCGGTCGACACTGAAGCTTTCTTT. Complete variable domain (other parts from reference TRBV3-1 and TRBJ1-1): DTAVSQTPKYLVTQMGNDKSIKCEQNLGHDTMYWYKQDSKKFLKIMFSYNNKELIINETVPNRFSPKSPDKAHLNLHINSLELGDSAVYFCASSQVSGAVDTEAFFGQGTRLTVV.

This clonotype has just a few counts. The chain recombines TRBV9 with TRBJ2-7; 8 nucleotides agree with TRBD2. V trimming: 0 bases; J trimming: 7 bases; junction bases outside the gene matches: 9. Germline assignment: CDR1 SGDLS and CDR2 YYNGEE. The CDR3 contains 15 residues. The CDR3 reads CASSVAGGPLGEQYF. The CDR3 coding sequence is TGTGCCAGCAGCGTAGCGGGAGGGCCGCTGGGAGAGCAGTACTTC. The complete variable domain, with remaining parts taken from reference TRBV9 and TRBJ2-7, reads DSGVTQTPKHLITATGQRVTLRCSPRSGDLSVYWYQQSLDQGLQFLIQYYNGEERAKGNILERFSAQQFPDLHSELNLSSLELGDSALYFCASSVAGGPLGEQYFGPGTRLTVT.

The rearrangement links TRBV27 to TRBJ2-3; 8 bases fit TRBD2. CDR1 MNHEY and CDR2 SMNVEV come from the germline V gene (reference sequence). The CDR3 loop spans 15 amino acids. Trimming at V came to 3 bases and at J to 1 base, leaving 3 bases not matched to a gene. CDR3 in DNA: TGTGCCAGCAGTTTCCTGACTAGCGGCACAGATACGCAGTATTTT. Amino acid sequence: CASSFLTSGTDTQYF.

This chain links TRBV20-1 with TRBJ1-5, with D unresolved. The CDR3 extends over 15 amino acids. Trimming removed 6 bases from V and 2 bases from J, with 17 bases in between. Per germline, CDR1 DFQATT and CDR2 SNEGSKA (reference sequence). In nucleotides, the CDR3 is TGCAGTGCCCAATGGGTGGCTTCGGGCAATCAGCCCCAGCATTTT. This sequence encodes CSAQWVASGNQPQHF.

In this sample, this clonotype turned up a few times. CDR3 amino acids: CASKRGEYNEQFF. CDR3 sequence (DNA): TGTGCCAGCAAAAGGGGGGAATACAATGAGCAGTTCTTC. This chain uses TRBV7-6 with TRBJ2-1; perhaps D is TRBD1 or TRBD2 (6 bases each). This CDR3 is 13 amino acids long. CDR1 is SGHVS, CDR2 FNYEAQ, per germline. The V and J ends lost 7 bases and 4 bases respectively, with 11 bases between them.

The chain joins TRBV29-1 to TRBJ2-1; TRBD1 agrees at 9 bases. V was clipped by 4 bases and J by 4 bases; unmatched bases: 8. Germline CDR1 is SQVTM and CDR2 is ANQGSEA. The CDR3 spans 15 residues. The CDR3 is CSVVGRGQGYNEQFF. For the CDR3, the DNA is TGCAGCGTTGTTGGGCGGGGACAGGGATACAATGAGCAGTTCTTC.

This clonotype was picked up a small number of times. The chain couples TRBV12-3 or TRBV12-4 to TRBJ1-4; perhaps TRBD1 as D (5 bases). This CDR3 comprises 15 residues. Between the trimmed V and J ends, which lost 5 bases and 8 bases, there was a span of 18 bases. This CDR3 reads CASSLRVLTGEKLFF. The CDR3 nucleotides read TGTGCCAGCAGTCTCAGGGTATTAACGGGAGAAAAACTGTTTTTT.

The chain combines TRBV9 with TRBJ2-1; possibly TRBD2 for D (5 bases). The length of the CDR3 is 14 residues. Germline V lookup: CDR1 SGDLS, CDR2 YYNGEE. V was pared by 0 bases and J by 5 bases, with 9 bases between. The CDR3 here is CASSVGRGNNEQFF. As DNA, the CDR3 is TGTGCCAGCAGCGTAGGTCGAGGGAACAATGAGCAGTTCTTC.

The CDR3 DNA reads as TGCAGTGCCCACTTAGGGGTCTTTGGGGCCAACGTCCTGACTTTC. It codes for CSAHLGVFGANVLTF. The V and J genes are TRBV20-1 and TRBJ2-6, with a tentative D call TRBD1 (5 bases). Germline loops: CDR1 DFQATT, CDR2 SNEGSKA (reference sequence). This CDR3 is built from 15 residues. Trimming stripped 6 bases from V and 3 bases from J, with 15 bases between.